This is a list of T cell receptor beta chains from one sample in a study of blood T cell repertoires in COVID-19. The repertoire was sequenced with immunoSEQ multiplex PCR; TCRdb's copy has only in-frame clones and lacks some. The sample records about 260,000 clones, around 86% being singletons. Material for sequencing was PBMCs or T cells enriched from blood (not recorded which). Source of these receptors: a woman in her forties or fifties who had recovered from COVID-19. The CDR3 runs from the conserved cysteine through the conserved F or W. Each record gives: clone size, D gene, V gene, J gene, CDR3 DNA, CDR3 protein. A D gene is named only where the DNA matches it firmly. Only part of the rows carry a size: once, few, many, or a class if the clone is expanded.

NA	TRBD2	TRBV7-2	TRBJ2-7	TGTGCCAGCAGCCCCTTAGCGGGAGGGCCCTACGAGCAGTACTTC	CASSPLAGGPYEQYF
NA	TRBD2	TRBV29-1	TRBJ2-1	TGCAGCGTGGAACTAGCGCTTTCCTACAATGAGCAGTTCTTC	CSVELALSYNEQFF
NA	NA	TRBV6-5	TRBJ1-5	TGTGCCAGCAGTTACTCCGCAGGGAACAATCAGCCCCAGCATTTT	CASSYSAGNNQPQHF
NA	TRBD2	TRBV14	TRBJ2-7	TGTGCCAGCAGCCCCCTGGAGGGACTAAGCTACGAGCAGTACTTC	CASSPLEGLSYEQYF
NA	TRBD1	TRBV11-3	TRBJ2-7	TGTGCCAGCAGCCAAAGGACAGGGGGCTTCCACGAGCAGTACTTC	CASSQRTGGFHEQYF
NA	TRBD1	TRBV28	TRBJ2-2	TGTGCCAGCAGACGACCGGACAGGTTTCGAGGAATCACCGGGGAGCTGTTTTTT	CASRRPDRFRGITGELFF
NA	NA	TRBV4-3	TRBJ1-5	TGCGCCAGCAGCCTCGGGAGGGGAAGCGGTCAGCCCCAGCATTTT	CASSLGRGSGQPQHF
NA	TRBD1	TRBV6-2/TRBV6-3	TRBJ1-1	TGTGCCAGCAGTTACAGGGACAGGGTGGCGCATGAAGCTTTCTTT	CASSYRDRVAHEAFF
few	NA	TRBV28	TRBJ1-5	TGTGCCAGCAGGATCCCTGGGGGCAGCAATCAGCCCCAGCATTTT	CASRIPGGSNQPQHF
NA	TRBD1	TRBV4-3	TRBJ1-1	TGCGCCAGCAGCCAAGAAGGGGGGACAGGGATGGCAACTTTCTTT	CASSQEGGTGMATFF
NA	NA	TRBV6-1	TRBJ1-3	TGTGCCAGCAGCGAAGCAGGAGCTACGAGGATTTTTGGAAACACCATATATTTT	CASSEAGATRIFGNTIYF
NA	NA	TRBV6-5	TRBJ1-1	TGTGCCAGCAATTGGGCCACGAGCAGGGTTACTGAAGCTTTCTTT	CASNWATSRVTEAFF
once	NA	TRBV11-3	TRBJ2-6	TGTGCCAGCATGCCTTTCGCGTCCCTCTCTGGGGCCAACGTCCTGACTTTC	CASMPFASLSGANVLTF
NA	NA	TRBV18	TRBJ1-2	TGTGCCAGCTCACCGGGCGGGGCCAGCTATGGCTACACCTTC	CASSPGGASYGYTF
NA	NA	TRBV2	TRBJ2-7	TGTGCCAGCGTTAGATTGGACGAGCAGTACTTC	CASVRLDEQYF
NA	NA	TRBV5-4	TRBJ1-3	TGTGCCAGCAGCTTAAACAGGGGAAACACCATATATTTT	CASSLNRGNTIYF
NA	TRBD2	TRBV7-2	TRBJ2-2	TGTGCCAGCAGCGAACTAGCGGGTCCAGGGGAGCTGTTTTTT	CASSELAGPGELFF
NA	NA	TRBV30	TRBJ1-2	TGTGCCTGGAGCATCGGGGGTGACTATGGCTACACCTTC	CAWSIGGDYGYTF
NA	TRBD1	TRBV13	TRBJ2-7	TGTGCCAGCAGCTTAGCACAGGGGATCGATGGCGAGCAGTACTTC	CASSLAQGIDGEQYF
NA	NA	TRBV5-1	TRBJ1-1	TGCGCCAGCAGCCCGAGAGCCCCAGGGGCTGAAGCTTTCTTT	CASSPRAPGAEAFF
NA	NA	TRBV18	TRBJ2-3	TGTGCCAGCTCACCCAGTGCGGGGCTCACAGATACGCAGTATTTT	CASSPSAGLTDTQYF
NA	NA	TRBV4-3	TRBJ2-7	TGCGCCAGCAGCCATCGAAGCGGCGGGGATCCTTTCTACGAGCAGTACTTC	CASSHRSGGDPFYEQYF
NA	TRBD1	TRBV2	TRBJ1-1	TGTGCCAGCAGCAGACAGGGCAGGAACACTGAAGCTTTCTTT	CASSRQGRNTEAFF
NA	TRBD1	TRBV7-2	TRBJ1-1	TGTGCCAGCAGCCCCGGGACAGGGCCGAACACTGAAGCTTTCTTT	CASSPGTGPNTEAFF
NA	TRBD1	TRBV6-2/TRBV6-3	TRBJ2-2	TGTGCCAGCAGCAATCAGGGGGCGGACGGGGAGCTGTTTTTT	CASSNQGADGELFF
few	TRBD2	TRBV7-6	TRBJ2-7	TGTGCCAGCAGCGGACTAGCGGGATCATCGGAGCAGTACTTC	CASSGLAGSSEQYF
NA	TRBD1	TRBV19	TRBJ1-1	TGTGCCAGCCAAAGACAGGGGGGACGGACTGAAGCTTTCTTT	CASQRQGGRTEAFF
NA	TRBD1	TRBV19	TRBJ1-1	TGTGCCAGTAGTATTGGATTCTGGCAGGGGGACGCTGAAGCTTTCTTT	CASSIGFWQGDAEAFF
NA	TRBD1	TRBV18	TRBJ1-2	TGTGCCAGCTCACCAAGCGGGACAGGGGAAAGTAACTATGGCTACACCTTC	CASSPSGTGESNYGYTF
NA	TRBD1	TRBV5-6	TRBJ1-6	TGTGCCAGCAGCCAAATGAATGACAGGGGGAGGTCACCCCTCCACTTT	CASSQMNDRGRSPLHF
NA	NA	TRBV11-3	TRBJ2-1	TGTGCCAGCAGCGGCAGGGTAACTGAGCAGTTCTTC	CASSGRVTEQFF
NA	NA	TRBV28	TRBJ1-1	TGTGCCAGCAGTTTTCCCACCGGACAGCCAGGCACTGAAGCTTTCTTT	CASSFPTGQPGTEAFF
NA	TRBD1	TRBV28	TRBJ1-2	TGTGCCAGCACCTCCGGGACAGCCATCTATGGCTACACCTTC	CASTSGTAIYGYTF
NA	TRBD2	TRBV5-1	TRBJ2-1	TGCGCCAGCGGATCGGGTCGCGGGAGGGCCTACAATGAGCAGTTCTTC	CASGSGRGRAYNEQFF
once	NA	TRBV21-1	TRBJ1-2	TGTGCCAGCAGCAATACAGGGGGCGATGGCTACACCTTC	CASSNTGGDGYTF
NA	NA	TRBV7-9	TRBJ1-1	TGTGCCAGCAGCTCGCAGGGGCTTCGGGGCACTGAAGCTTTCTTT	CASSSQGLRGTEAFF
NA	NA	TRBV5-5	TRBJ2-7	TGTGCCAGCAGCTCCCGAGGAGGGGTCGGCTCCTACGAGCAGTACTTC	CASSSRGGVGSYEQYF
NA	NA	TRBV12-3/TRBV12-4	TRBJ1-6	TGTGCCAGCAGTTTAGAACACAGCTCACCCCTCCACTTT	CASSLEHSSPLHF
NA	TRBD2	TRBV11-2	TRBJ2-1	TGTGCCAGCAGCGGGAGGGGCGATAGCTCCTACAATGAGCAGTTCTTC	CASSGRGDSSYNEQFF
NA	NA	TRBV3-1/TRBV3-2	TRBJ2-4	TGTGCCAGCAGCGCTTACCTTATTGGAGCGGCCAAAAACATTCAGTACTTC	CASSAYLIGAAKNIQYF
NA	TRBD2	TRBV19	TRBJ2-1	TGTGCCAGTAGTATTGCCAGGACTAGCGGCTTCAATGAGCAGTTCTTC	CASSIARTSGFNEQFF
NA	NA	TRBV27	TRBJ1-5	TGTGCCAGCAGCCGCGACAGAGGACATCAGCCCCAGCATTTT	CASSRDRGHQPQHF
NA	TRBD1	TRBV7-6	TRBJ1-6	TGTGCCACACGGACAGGGGGGAATTCACCCCTCCACTTT	CATRTGGNSPLHF
NA	TRBD2	TRBV6-5	TRBJ2-1	TGTGCCAGCAGGCCGGGACTAGCTCACAATGAGCAGTTCTTC	CASRPGLAHNEQFF
few	NA	TRBV28	TRBJ1-3	TGTGCCACCCGTGGGGGAGGCTCTGGAAACACCATATATTTT	CATRGGGSGNTIYF
NA	NA	TRBV7-9	TRBJ2-2	TGTGCCAGCAGCTCACAGGGGAACACCGGGGAGCTGTTTTTT	CASSSQGNTGELFF
NA	NA	TRBV29-1	TRBJ1-2	TGCAGCGTTGAATTGGGGCAGGGAGGACTTAGGGGCTACACCTTC	CSVELGQGGLRGYTF
NA	TRBD1	TRBV4-2	TRBJ1-1	TGTGCCAGCAGCCAAGAAGGGGCCGGGACAGGGCCCTTTGAAGCTTTCTTT	CASSQEGAGTGPFEAFF
NA	TRBD1	TRBV15	TRBJ1-1	TGTGCCACCAGCAGGGATAACAGGGGGCGAGTTGGCACTGAAGCTTTCTTT	CATSRDNRGRVGTEAFF